This T cell receptor beta chain comes out of a study of identical twins. TCRdb ran MiXCR on the 5' RACE reads and lists one entry per CDR3 protein. The top ten hold approximately 0.48% of the sample, which has approximately 530,000 distinct CDR3 sequences, approximately 20% seen once. V lost 4 bases and J 6 bases, leaving 14 bases between the germline ends. The CDR3 is 13 amino acids. The germline V gene has CDR1 DFQATT and CDR2 SNEGSKA (reference sequence). This clonotype has a handful of counts. The sample also formed part of further work on yellow fever vaccine responses in identical twins.

The sequence was collected from a woman aged 18-30 years in good health. This chain joins TRBV20-1 and TRBJ2-3; either TRBD1 or TRBD2 may supply D (5 bases each). Input material: CD4+ T cells sorted from blood. CDR3 sequence: CSATGDPKDTQYF. Written as DNA, the CDR3 is TGCAGTGCTACCGGGGACCCCAAGGATACGCAGTATTTT.